This is a list of T cell receptor beta chains from one sample in a study of tumor and adjacent non-tumor tissue in lung cancer. TCRdb re-called the multiplex PCR reads through MiXCR, storing one row per CDR3 protein. This sample has about 110,000 distinct CDR3 sequences, with over 75% found just once. The specimen was lung tumor tissue. The receptors derive from a man between 65 and 79 years old with non-small cell lung cancer. The CDR3 runs from the conserved cysteine through the conserved F or W. Fields, in order: D gene, clone size, V gene, J gene, CDR3 DNA, CDR3 protein. A D gene is named only where the DNA matches it firmly. Size tells how often a clone was seen (once, few, many) or the class of an expanded clone, and some rows leave it out.

D: .
size: few
V: TRBV5-1
J: TRBJ2-7
DNA: TGCGCCAGCAACCCAAGGACATTGGGTTACGAGCAGTACTTC
CDR3: CASNPRTLGYEQYF

D: TRBD2
size: .
V: TRBV29-1
J: TRBJ2-4
DNA: TGCAATGTTGACGTAGCGGGAGGGCACATTCAGTACTTC
CDR3: CNVDVAGGHIQYF

D: TRBD1
size: once
V: TRBV6-1
J: TRBJ1-1
DNA: TGTGCCAGCACCCAATGGGGACAGAGTCGATCTGATGCTTTCTTT
CDR3: CASTQWGQSRSDAFF

D: .
size: .
V: TRBV12-3/TRBV12-4
J: TRBJ2-3
DNA: TGTGCCAGCAGTGGACGCACGGAAGATCAGCTCCAGTATTTT
CDR3: CASSGRTEDQLQYF

D: TRBD1
size: .
V: TRBV24-1
J: TRBJ1-2
DNA: TGTGCCACCAGTGATCAACTCGGACAGGGAGAGAACTATGGCTACACCTTC
CDR3: CATSDQLGQGENYGYTF

D: .
size: .
V: TRBV6-1
J: TRBJ2-3
DNA: TGTGCCAGCAGTGAAGCGAAATGTTTTGGTGGGGGGTTGTCTGGAGATACGCAGTATTTT
CDR3: CASSEAKCFGGGLSGDTQYF

D: .
size: .
V: TRBV11-3
J: TRBJ2-7
DNA: TGTGCCAGCAGCTCAATGATGGGAGTCCACGAGCAGTACTTC
CDR3: CASSSMMGVHEQYF

D: TRBD1
size: .
V: TRBV28
J: TRBJ2-7
DNA: TGTACCAGCAGGTTTCCGGGACAGGGGGTCCACGAGCAGTACTTC
CDR3: CTSRFPGQGVHEQYF

D: .
size: few
V: TRBV12-5
J: TRBJ2-1
DNA: TGTGCTAGTGGATTGATGTATAATAAGCAGTTCTTC
CDR3: CASGLMYNKQFF

D: .
size: many
V: TRBV7-9
J: TRBJ2-7
DNA: TGTGCCAGCAGGGGACAATCGGACGAGCAGTACTTC
CDR3: CASRGQSDEQYF

D: .
size: many
V: TRBV20-1
J: TRBJ2-3
DNA: TGCAGTGCTAGTAATCCAGATACGCAGTATTTT
CDR3: CSASNPDTQYF

D: .
size: .
V: TRBV6-6
J: TRBJ2-3
DNA: TGTGCCAGCAGCTCAAGACAGGACACAGAAACGCAGTATTTT
CDR3: CASSSRQDTETQYF

D: .
size: .
V: TRBV11-2
J: TRBJ2-7
DNA: TGTGCCAGCAACGGGATTTGGTACAAGCAGTACTTC
CDR3: CASNGIWYKQYF

D: TRBD1
size: .
V: TRBV5-5
J: TRBJ1-5
DNA: TGTGCCAGCAACCGGGGCAGGGGGCGACAGCCCCAGCATTTT
CDR3: CASNRGRGRQPQHF

D: .
size: .
V: TRBV11-2
J: TRBJ2-7
DNA: TGTGCCAGGAACCAATGGATCGAGCGCGAGCAGTACTTC
CDR3: CARNQWIEREQYF

D: .
size: once
V: TRBV11-2
J: TRBJ2-1
DNA: TGTGCCAGCAGCTTTCATGTGTGGGGCTGGGCCTCCTGCAATGAGCAGTTCTTC
CDR3: CASSFHVWGWASCNEQFF

D: .
size: few
V: TRBV10-3
J: TRBJ1-2
DNA: TGTGCCATCAGTGAATCAGGGTCTTTTATGCGCTACACTTTC
CDR3: CAISESGSFMRYTF

D: .
size: .
V: TRBV11-3
J: TRBJ1-1
DNA: TGTGCCAGCAGCTTCCGGGTAAGAACCCTGAACACTGAAGCTTTGTTT
CDR3: CASSFRVRTLNTEALF

D: TRBD1
size: many
V: TRBV10-3
J: TRBJ1-4
DNA: TGTGCCATCAGGGACAGGGAGGGTGAAAAACTGTTTTTT
CDR3: CAIRDREGEKLFF

D: TRBD2
size: few
V: TRBV24-1
J: TRBJ2-3
DNA: TGTGCCGCCACTTTAGCGGGGAACACAGATACGCAGTATTTT
CDR3: CAATLAGNTDTQYF

D: .
size: .
V: TRBV10-2
J: TRBJ1-5
DNA: TGCGCCAGGAAAACCGAGAGGAGTGATAGCAATCAGCCCCTGCATTTT
CDR3: CARKTERSDSNQPLHF

D: .
size: once
V: TRBV6-6
J: TRBJ1-6
DNA: TGTACCAGTAGTTGGACCGGGCCCCATAATTCACCCCTCCACTTT
CDR3: CTSSWTGPHNSPLHF

D: TRBD1
size: .
V: TRBV6-5
J: TRBJ2-7
DNA: TGTGCTAGCAGTTACTGGACAGGGAAGTACTTC
CDR3: CASSYWTGKYF

D: TRBD1
size: .
V: TRBV15
J: TRBJ2-3
DNA: TGTGCCACCAGCAGATTACCGGGACAGGCGATGGCTAGCGTGAGATATACGCAGTATTTT
CDR3: CATSRLPGQAMASVRYTQYF

D: .
size: few
V: TRBV20-1
J: TRBJ1-2
DNA: TGCAGTACTCAGCACACAGAGTACTATGGCTACACCTTC
CDR3: CSTQHTEYYGYTF

D: .
size: .
V: TRBV6-5
J: TRBJ2-5
DNA: TGTGCCAGCAGTCCCTGCCATGGGGGCGTGGAGACCCAGTACTTC
CDR3: CASSPCHGGVETQYF

D: .
size: .
V: TRBV6-5
J: TRBJ1-2
DNA: TGTGCCACTTCGGCCGGGGTTGTCTCTAACTATGGCTACACCTTC
CDR3: CATSAGVVSNYGYTF

D: .
size: .
V: TRBV29-1
J: TRBJ1-4
DNA: TGCAGGGTCTGCGGCGTTCCCCATGAAAAACTGTTTTTT
CDR3: CRVCGVPHEKLFF

D: TRBD1
size: once
V: TRBV29-1
J: TRBJ1-2
DNA: TGCAGGGTTGAACCGGCAGGGGGCGGGTATGTCTACATCTTC
CDR3: CRVEPAGGGYVYIF